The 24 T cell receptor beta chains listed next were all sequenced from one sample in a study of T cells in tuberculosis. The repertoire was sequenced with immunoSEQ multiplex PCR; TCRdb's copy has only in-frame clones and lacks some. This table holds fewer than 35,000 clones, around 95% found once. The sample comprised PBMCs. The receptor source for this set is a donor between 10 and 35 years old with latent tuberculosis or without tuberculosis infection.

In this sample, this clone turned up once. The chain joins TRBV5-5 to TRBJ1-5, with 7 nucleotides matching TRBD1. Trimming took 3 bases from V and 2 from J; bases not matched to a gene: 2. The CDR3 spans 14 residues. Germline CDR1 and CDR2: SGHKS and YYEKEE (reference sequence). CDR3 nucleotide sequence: TGTGCCAGCAGCTCCGGGACAGGCAATCAGCCCCAGCATTTT. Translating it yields CASSSGTGNQPQHF.

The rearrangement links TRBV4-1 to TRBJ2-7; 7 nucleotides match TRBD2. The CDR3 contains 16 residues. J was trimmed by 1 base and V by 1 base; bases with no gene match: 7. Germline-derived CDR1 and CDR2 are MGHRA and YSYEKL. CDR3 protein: CASSQGPLAFSYEQYF. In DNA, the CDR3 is TGCGCCAGCAGCCAAGGCCCACTAGCGTTTTCCTACGAGCAGTACTTC.

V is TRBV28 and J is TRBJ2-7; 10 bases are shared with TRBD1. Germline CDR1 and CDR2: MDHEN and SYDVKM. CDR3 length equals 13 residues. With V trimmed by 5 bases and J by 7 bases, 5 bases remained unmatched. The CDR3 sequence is CASSLDRGREQYF. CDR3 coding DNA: TGTGCCAGCAGTCTCGACAGGGGGCGAGAGCAGTACTTC.

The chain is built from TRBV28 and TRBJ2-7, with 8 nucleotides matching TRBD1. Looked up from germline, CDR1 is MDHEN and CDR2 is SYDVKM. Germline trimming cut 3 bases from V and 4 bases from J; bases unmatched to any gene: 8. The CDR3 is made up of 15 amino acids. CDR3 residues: CASSLPGTGRYEQYF. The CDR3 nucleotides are TGTGCCAGCAGTTTGCCCGGGACAGGAAGGTACGAGCAGTACTTC.

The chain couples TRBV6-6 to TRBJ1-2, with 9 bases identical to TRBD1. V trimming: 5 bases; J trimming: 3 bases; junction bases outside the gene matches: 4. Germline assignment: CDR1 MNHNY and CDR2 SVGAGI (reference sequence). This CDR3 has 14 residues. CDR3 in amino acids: CASSQDRGYYGYTF. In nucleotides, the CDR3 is TGTGCCAGCAGTCAGGACAGGGGTTACTATGGCTACACCTTC.

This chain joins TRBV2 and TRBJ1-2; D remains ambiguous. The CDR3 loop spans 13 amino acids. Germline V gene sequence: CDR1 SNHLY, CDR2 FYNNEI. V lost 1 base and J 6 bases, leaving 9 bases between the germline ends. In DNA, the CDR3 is TGTGCCAGCAGTGAAGGACCTAGGAATGGCTACACCTTC. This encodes CASSEGPRNGYTF.

The CDR3 is CSVEELAGATDTQYF. The CDR3 region has the DNA TGCAGCGTTGAAGAACTAGCGGGAGCCACAGATACGCAGTATTTT. The J gene is TRBJ2-3, the V gene TRBV29-1, with TRBD2 matching 11 bases. The CDR3 consists of 15 residues. Germline CDR1 SQVTM, CDR2 ANQGSEA. The junction had 1 base not matched to a gene; V was cut back by 0 bases and J by 2 bases.

CDR3 coding DNA: TGTGCCAGCAGCGAGGCAGGACAGGGGCCCTACGAGCAGTACTTC. Its protein product is CASSEAGQGPYEQYF. V usage is TRBV9 and J usage is TRBJ2-7, with 9 positions matching TRBD1. After removal of 3 bases from V and 2 bases from J, the junction contained 6 bases not matched to a gene. The CDR3 covers 15 residues. Germline V gene lookup returns CDR1 SGDLS and CDR2 YYNGEE.

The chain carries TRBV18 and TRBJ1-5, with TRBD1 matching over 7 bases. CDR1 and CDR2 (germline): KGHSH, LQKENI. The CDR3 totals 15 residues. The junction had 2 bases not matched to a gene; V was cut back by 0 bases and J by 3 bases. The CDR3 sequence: CASSPPGTDNQPQHF. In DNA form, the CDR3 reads TGTGCCAGCTCACCACCGGGGACAGACAATCAGCCCCAGCATTTT.

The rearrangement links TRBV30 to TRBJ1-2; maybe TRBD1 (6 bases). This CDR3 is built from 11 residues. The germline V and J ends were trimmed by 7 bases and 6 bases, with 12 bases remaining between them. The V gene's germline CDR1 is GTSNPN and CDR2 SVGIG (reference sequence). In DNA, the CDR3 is TGTGCCTACAAGGGGGAAGATGGCTACACCTTC. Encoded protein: CAYKGEDGYTF. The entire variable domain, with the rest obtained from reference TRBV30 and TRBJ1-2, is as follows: SQTIHQWPATLVQPVGSPLSLECTVEGTSNPNLYWYRQAAGRGLQLLFYSVGIGQISSEVPQNLSASRPQDRQFILSSKKLLLSDSGFYLCAYKGEDGYTFGSGTRLTVV.

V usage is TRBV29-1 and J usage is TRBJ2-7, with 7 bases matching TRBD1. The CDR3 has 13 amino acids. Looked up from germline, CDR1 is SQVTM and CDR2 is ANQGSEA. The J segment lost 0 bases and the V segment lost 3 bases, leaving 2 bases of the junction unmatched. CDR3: CSVDGDSSYEQYF. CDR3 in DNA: TGCAGCGTTGATGGGGACAGCTCCTACGAGCAGTACTTC.

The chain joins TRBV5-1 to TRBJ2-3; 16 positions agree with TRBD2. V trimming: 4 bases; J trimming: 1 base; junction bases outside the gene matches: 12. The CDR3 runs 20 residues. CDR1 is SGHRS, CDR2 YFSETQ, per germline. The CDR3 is CASSGTGTSGRARGTDTQYF. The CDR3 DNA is TGCGCCAGCAGCGGTACCGGGACTAGCGGGAGGGCCCGGGGCACAGATACGCAGTATTTT.

CDR3 amino acids: CASSVLGLALETQYF. CDR3 nucleotides: TGTGCCAGCAGTGTCTTAGGACTAGCGTTAGAGACCCAGTACTTC. The chain carries TRBV2 and TRBJ2-5; 9 bases are a match to TRBD2. Germline V lookup: CDR1 SNHLY, CDR2 FYNNEI. With 4 bases clipped from V and 4 bases from J, the junction kept 7 bases outside the gene matches. The CDR3 runs 15 residues.

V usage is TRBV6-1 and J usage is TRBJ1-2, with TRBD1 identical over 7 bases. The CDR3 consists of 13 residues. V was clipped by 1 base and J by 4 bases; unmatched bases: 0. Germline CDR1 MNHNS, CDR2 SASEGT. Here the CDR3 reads CASSEDRGYGYTF. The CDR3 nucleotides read TGTGCCAGCAGTGAAGACAGGGGCTATGGCTACACCTTC.

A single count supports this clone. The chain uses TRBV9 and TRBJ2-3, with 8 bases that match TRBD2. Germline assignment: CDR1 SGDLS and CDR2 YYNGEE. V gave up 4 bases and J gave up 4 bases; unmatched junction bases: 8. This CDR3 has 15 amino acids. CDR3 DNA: TGTGCCAGCAGCTTCCGAGCGGGAGCTTCAGATACGCAGTATTTT. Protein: CASSFRAGASDTQYF.

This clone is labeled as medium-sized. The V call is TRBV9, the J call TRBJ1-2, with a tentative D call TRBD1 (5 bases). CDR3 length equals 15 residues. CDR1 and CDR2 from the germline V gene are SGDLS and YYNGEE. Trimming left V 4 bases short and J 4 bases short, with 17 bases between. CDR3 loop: CASSPSEGHTYGYTF. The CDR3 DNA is TGTGCCAGCAGCCCCTCAGAAGGACACACCTATGGCTACACCTTC.

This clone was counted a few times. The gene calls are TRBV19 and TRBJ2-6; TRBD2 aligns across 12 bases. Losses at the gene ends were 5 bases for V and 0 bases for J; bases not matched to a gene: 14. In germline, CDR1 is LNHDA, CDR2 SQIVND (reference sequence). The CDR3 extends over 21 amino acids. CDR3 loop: CASSPKGLAGLSLSGANVLTF. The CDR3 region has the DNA TGTGCCAGTAGTCCGAAGGGACTAGCGGGTCTCTCTCTCTCTGGGGCCAACGTCCTGACTTTC.

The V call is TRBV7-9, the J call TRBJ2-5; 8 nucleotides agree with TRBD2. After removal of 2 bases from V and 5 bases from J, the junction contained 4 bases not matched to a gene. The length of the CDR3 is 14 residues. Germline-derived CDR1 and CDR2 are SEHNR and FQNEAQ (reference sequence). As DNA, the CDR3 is TGTGCCAGCAGCTTAAGGGCTAGCGGGGAGACCCAGTACTTC. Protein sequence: CASSLRASGETQYF.

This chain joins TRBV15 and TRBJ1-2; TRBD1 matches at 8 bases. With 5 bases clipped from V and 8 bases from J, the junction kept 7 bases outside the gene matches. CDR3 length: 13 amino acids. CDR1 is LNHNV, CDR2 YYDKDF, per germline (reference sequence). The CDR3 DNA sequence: TGTGCCACCAGCCCTGGGCAGGGGGCGGGCTACACCTTC. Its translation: CATSPGQGAGYTF. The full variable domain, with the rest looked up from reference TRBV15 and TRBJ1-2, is DAMVIQNPRYQVTQFGKPVTLSCSQTLNHNVMYWYQQKSSQAPKLLFHYYDKDFNNEADTPDNFQSRRPNTSFCFLDIRSPGLGDTAMYLCATSPGQGAGYTFGSGTRLTVV.

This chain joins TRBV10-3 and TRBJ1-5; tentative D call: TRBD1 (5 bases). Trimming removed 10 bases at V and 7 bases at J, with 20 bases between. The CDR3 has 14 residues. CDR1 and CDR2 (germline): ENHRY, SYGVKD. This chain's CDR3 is CATGGDGLEQPQHF. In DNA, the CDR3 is TGTGCCACGGGGGGAGACGGGCTTGAGCAGCCCCAGCATTTT.

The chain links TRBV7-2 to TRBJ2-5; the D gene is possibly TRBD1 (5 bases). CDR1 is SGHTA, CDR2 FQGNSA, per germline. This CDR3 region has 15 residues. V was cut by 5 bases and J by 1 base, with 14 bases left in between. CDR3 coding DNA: TGTGCCAGCAGCCCCCTTAGGGGCAGCCAAGAGACCCAGTACTTC. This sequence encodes CASSPLRGSQETQYF.

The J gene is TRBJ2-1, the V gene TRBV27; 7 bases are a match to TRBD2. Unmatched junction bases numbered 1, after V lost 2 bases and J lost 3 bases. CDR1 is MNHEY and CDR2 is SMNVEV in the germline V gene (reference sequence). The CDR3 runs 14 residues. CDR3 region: CASSLAGVYNEQFF. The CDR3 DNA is TGTGCCAGCAGTTTAGCGGGGGTCTACAATGAGCAGTTCTTC.

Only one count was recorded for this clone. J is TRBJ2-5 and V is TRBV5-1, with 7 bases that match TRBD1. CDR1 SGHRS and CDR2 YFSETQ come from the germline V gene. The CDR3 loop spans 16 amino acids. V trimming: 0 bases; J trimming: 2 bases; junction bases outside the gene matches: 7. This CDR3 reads CASSLVPQTGQETQYF. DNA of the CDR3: TGCGCCAGCAGCTTGGTTCCCCAGACAGGGCAAGAGACCCAGTACTTC.

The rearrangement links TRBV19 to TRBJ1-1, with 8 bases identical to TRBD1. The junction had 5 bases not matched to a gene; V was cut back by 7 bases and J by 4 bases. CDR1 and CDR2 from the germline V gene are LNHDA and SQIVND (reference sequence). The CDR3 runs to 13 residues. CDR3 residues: CASTVTGGTEAFF. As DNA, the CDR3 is TGTGCCAGTACTGTAACAGGGGGCACTGAAGCTTTCTTT.